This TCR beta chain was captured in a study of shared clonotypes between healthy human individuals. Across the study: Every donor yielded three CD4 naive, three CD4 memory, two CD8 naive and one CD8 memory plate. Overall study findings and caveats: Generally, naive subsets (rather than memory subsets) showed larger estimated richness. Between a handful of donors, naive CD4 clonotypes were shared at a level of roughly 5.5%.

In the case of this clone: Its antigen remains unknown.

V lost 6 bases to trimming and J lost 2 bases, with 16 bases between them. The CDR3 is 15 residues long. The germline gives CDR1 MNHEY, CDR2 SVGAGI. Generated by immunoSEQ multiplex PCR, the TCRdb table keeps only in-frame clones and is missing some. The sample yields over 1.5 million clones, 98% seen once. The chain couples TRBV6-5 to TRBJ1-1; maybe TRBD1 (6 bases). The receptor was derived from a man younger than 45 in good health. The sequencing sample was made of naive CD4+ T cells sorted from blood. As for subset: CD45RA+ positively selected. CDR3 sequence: CASRYFDRSNTEAFF. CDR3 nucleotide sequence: TGTGCCAGCAGATATTTCGACAGGAGCAACACTGAAGCTTTCTTT.